This TCR beta chain originates from a study of T cells in Graves' hyperthyroidism and ophthalmopathy. This clonotype has a count of ten or more. Thyroid ultrasound and orbital computed tomography, with clinical symptoms and serum thyroxine and TRAb, informed diagnoses. The CDR3 spans 16 residues. V was pared by 4 bases and J by 2 bases, with 7 bases of the junction left unmatched. Per the germline V gene, CDR1 is LGHNA and CDR2 is YSLEER. Amplification of TCR beta CDR3 regions was performed using RNA transcripts as template. TCR CDR3 underwent first-round RT-PCR with the HTBI primer set. MiXCR, applied by TCRdb to the multiplex PCR reads, yields one record per CDR3 protein. This sample has fewer than 750,000 distinct CDR3 sequences, with roughly 14% found just once.

The sample taken for sequencing was blood. The gene calls are TRBV4-3 and TRBJ2-7; 11 bases fit TRBD1. The TCR sequence derives from a woman aged 40 to 49 with Graves' ophthalmopathy. CDR3 nucleotides: TGCGCCAGCAGCCGAGGGGGACAGGGGGGGACCTACGAGCAGTACTTC. Encoded protein: CASSRGGQGGTYEQYF.